A single sample is the source of the 16 T cell receptor beta chains below, sequenced in a study of blood T cell repertoires in COVID-19. TCRdb's copy holds only in-frame clones and misses some; the assay was immunoSEQ multiplex PCR. The sample has approximately 200,000 clones, about 88% seen once; the top ten hold 3.5% to 5.5%. Sequenced input: PBMCs or T cells enriched from blood (not recorded which). The source is a woman aged 30 to 39 who had been exposed to COVID-19.

The chain has TRBV21-1 and TRBJ1-4; the table gives TRBD1 as D, unverified against the DNA. TRBV21-1 is a known pseudogene. The CDR3 spans 16 residues. CDR3 sequence: CASSKQGGPTNEKLFF. As DNA, the CDR3 is TGTGCCAGCAGCAAACAGGGGGGACCAACTAATGAAAAACTGTTTTTT.

The rearrangement links TRBV2 to TRBJ1-1; the D gene is possibly TRBD1 (5 bases). Germline lookup yields CDR1 SNHLY and CDR2 FYNNEI. The ends were cut back, 2 bases at V and 5 bases at J, with 18 bases in the middle. The CDR3 is 16 residues long. CDR3 in amino acids: CASSERVSRVGTEAFF. The DNA for the CDR3 is TGTGCCAGCAGTGAAAGGGTTTCCAGGGTGGGGACTGAAGCTTTCTTT.

The chain recombines TRBV4-1 with TRBJ2-7; 10 bases agree with TRBD1. V dropped 0 bases and J dropped 4; count of bases not matched to a gene: 15. Germline V gene lookup returns CDR1 MGHRA and CDR2 YSYEKL. The CDR3 extends over 19 amino acids. The CDR3 coding sequence is TGCGCCAGCAGCCAAGAGCCAAACCTTCCGGGACAGGGGACGTACGAGCAGTACTTC. It codes for CASSQEPNLPGQGTYEQYF.

This clone is a singleton in its sample. V gene TRBV10-2 combines with J gene TRBJ2-5, with TRBD1 matching 12 bases. The CDR3 covers 15 residues. CDR1 WSHSY and CDR2 SAAADI come from the germline V gene. V was clipped by 5 bases and J by 5 bases; unmatched bases: 6. The CDR3 here is CASSSGTGGEETQYF. In nucleotides, the CDR3 is TGCGCCAGCAGTTCCGGGACAGGGGGCGAGGAGACCCAGTACTTC.

This chain connects TRBV19 to TRBJ1-5; D is possibly TRBD1 (5 bases). CDR3 length: 13 residues. Germline V gene lookup returns CDR1 LNHDA and CDR2 SQIVND (reference sequence). V was cut by 5 bases and J by 5 bases, with 10 bases left in between. Here the CDR3 DNA reads TGTGCCAGTAGTTCCCAGGGATATCAGCCCCAGCATTTT. It encodes CASSSQGYQPQHF. Drawing the rest from reference TRBV19 and TRBJ1-5, the complete variable domain is DGGITQSPKYLFRKEGQNVTLSCEQNLNHDAMYWYRQDPGQGLRLIYYSQIVNDFQKGDIAEGYSVSREKKESFPLTVTSAQKNPTAFYLCASSSQGYQPQHFGDGTRLSIL.

In this sample, this clone turned up a few times. The genes are TRBV24-1 and TRBJ1-4, with TRBD1 matching over 9 bases. J was trimmed by 6 bases and V by 6 bases; bases with no gene match: 7. In germline, CDR1 is KGHDR, CDR2 SFDVKD. The CDR3 is 15 amino acids. The CDR3 DNA reads as TGTGCCACCAGTCCCGGGACAGGGACCGATGAAAAACTGTTTTTT. Translated: CATSPGTGTDEKLFF.

The chain is built from TRBV5-6 and TRBJ1-1; D ambiguous. The germline V gene has CDR1 SGHDT and CDR2 YYEEEE. Trimming took off 3 bases at V and 2 bases at J, with 8 bases between the two ends. The CDR3 is made up of 13 amino acids. The CDR3 DNA is TGTGCCAGCAGCTGGACTCCTAACACTGAAGCTTTCTTT. Protein: CASSWTPNTEAFF.

The chain links TRBV5-1 to TRBJ1-1; D is uncertain. The germline V gene encodes CDR1 SGHRS and CDR2 YFSETQ. The V end lost 4 bases, the J end lost 6 bases, and 16 bases lay between the germline ends. This CDR3 contains 14 residues. The CDR3 DNA is TGCGCCAGCAGCCCCTGGACCGCCGGGGCTGAAGCTTTCTTT. This gives the protein CASSPWTAGAEAFF.

The chain employs TRBV30 and TRBJ1-6, with 10 bases aligning to TRBD1. V shed 4 bases, J shed 3 bases, and the junction held 6 bases outside the gene matches. This CDR3 region has 16 residues. Germline values: CDR1 GTSNPN, CDR2 SVGIG (reference sequence). The CDR3 nucleotides are TGTGCCTGGACCCGGACAGGGGGGATCTATAATTCACCCCTCCACTTT. Its translation is CAWTRTGGIYNSPLHF. Variable domain in full (rest from reference TRBV30 and TRBJ1-6): SQTIHQWPATLVQPVGSPLSLECTVEGTSNPNLYWYRQAAGRGLQLLFYSVGIGQISSEVPQNLSASRPQDRQFILSSKKLLLSDSGFYLCAWTRTGGIYNSPLHFGNGTRLTVT.

In this sample, this clone turned up once. V and J are TRBV5-8 and TRBJ1-1; D unresolved. The CDR3 covers 14 residues. The ends were cut back, 1 base at V and 4 bases at J, with 11 bases in the middle. Germline V gene lookup returns CDR1 SGHTS and CDR2 YDEGEE. CDR3 DNA: TGTGCCAGCAGCTTGAGTCGGGGTCGCACTGAAGCTTTCTTT. Its translation is CASSLSRGRTEAFF.

The chain couples TRBV19 to TRBJ2-1; TRBD2 matches 12 bases. V lost 6 bases, J lost 9 bases, and 9 bases stayed unmatched. Germline V gives CDR1 LNHDA, CDR2 SQIVND (reference sequence). The CDR3 runs 15 residues. CDR3 in DNA: TGTGCCAGTAGCTCGCCTAGCGGGGGGGCCATTGAGCAGTTCTTC. Encoded protein: CASSSPSGGAIEQFF.

This clone was detected only once. The rearrangement links TRBV7-9 to TRBJ1-6, with 7 nucleotides matching TRBD1. This CDR3 is built from 16 residues. The V segment lost 5 bases and the J segment 6 bases; nucleotides outside the gene matches: 10. CDR1 and CDR2 (germline): SEHNR, FQNEAQ (reference sequence). The CDR3 loop reads CASSATPGQFNSPLHF. The CDR3, as DNA: TGTGCCAGCAGCGCAACCCCGGGACAGTTTAATTCACCCCTCCACTTT.

This clone was seen more than once but under ten times. This chain links TRBV30 with TRBJ1-1, with no clear D. CDR1 GTSNPN and CDR2 SVGIG come from the germline V gene (reference sequence). Trimming took off 1 base at V and 6 bases at J, with 9 bases between the two ends. This CDR3 contains 12 residues. In nucleotides, the CDR3 is TGTGCCTGGAGTGGGGCGGGCCCTGAAGCTTTCTTT. It specifies CAWSGAGPEAFF.

The chain couples TRBV5-4 to TRBJ2-5; 9 nucleotides match TRBD1. With V trimmed by 1 base and J by 5 bases, 3 bases remained unmatched. Per germline, CDR1 SGHNT and CDR2 YYREEE (reference sequence). The CDR3 has 14 amino acids. CDR3 amino acids: CASSLRTGDETQYF. DNA of the CDR3: TGTGCCAGCAGCTTGCGGACAGGGGACGAGACCCAGTACTTC.

This chain connects TRBV2 to TRBJ1-2; D gene uncertain. Trimming stripped 2 bases from V and 0 bases from J, with 7 bases between. Germline-derived CDR1 and CDR2 are SNHLY and FYNNEI. This CDR3 region has 14 residues. The CDR3 region is CASSETDPNYGYTF. The CDR3 region has the DNA TGTGCCAGCAGTGAAACAGACCCTAACTATGGCTACACCTTC.

The chain carries TRBV3-1 (or the pseudogene TRBV3-2) and TRBJ1-2, with D possibly being TRBD1 (6 bases). The germline CDR1 and CDR2 sequences are LGHDT and YNNKEL (reference sequence). V was clipped by 0 bases and J by 8 bases, with 10 bases between them. This CDR3 is built from 13 residues. The CDR3 here is CASSQDRGQGYTF. As DNA, the CDR3 is TGTGCCAGCAGCCAAGACAGGGGTCAGGGCTACACCTTC.